This T cell receptor beta chain emerged from a study of immune characterization of retroperitoneal liposarcoma. This clonotype was detected only a few times. The V gene's germline CDR1 is MNHEY and CDR2 SVGAGI. Trimming took off 0 bases at V and 4 bases at J, with 9 bases between the two ends. The length of the CDR3 is 14 residues. TCRdb processed the PCR reads anew with MiXCR; each CDR3 protein has one entry. Of fewer than 2,500 distinct CDR3 sequences listed, approximately 40% are singletons. The sequenced material came from tumor tissue. The chain couples TRBV6-5 to TRBJ2-5; D ambiguous. This TCR was recovered from a male donor with retroperitoneal liposarcoma. CDR3 amino acids: CASSYSSSVETQYF. DNA for the CDR3: TGTGCCAGCAGTTACTCGTCATCGGTAGAGACCCAGTACTTC.